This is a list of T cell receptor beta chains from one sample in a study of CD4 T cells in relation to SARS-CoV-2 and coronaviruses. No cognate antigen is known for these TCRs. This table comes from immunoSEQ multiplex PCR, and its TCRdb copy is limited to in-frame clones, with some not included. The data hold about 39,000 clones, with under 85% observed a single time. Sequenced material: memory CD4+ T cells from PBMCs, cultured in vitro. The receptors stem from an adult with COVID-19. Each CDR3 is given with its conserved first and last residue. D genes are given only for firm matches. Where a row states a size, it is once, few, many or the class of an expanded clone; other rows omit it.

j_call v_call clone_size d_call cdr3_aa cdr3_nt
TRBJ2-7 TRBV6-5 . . CASSYSTQLRDYEQYF TGTGCCAGCAGTTACTCGACCCAGCTGCGGGACTACGAGCAGTACTTC
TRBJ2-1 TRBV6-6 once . CATTPGLNSYNEQFF TGTGCCACGACCCCAGGACTGAACTCCTACAATGAGCAGTTCTTC
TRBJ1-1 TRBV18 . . CASSPATENTEAFF TGTGCCAGCTCACCAGCGACAGAGAACACTGAAGCTTTCTTT
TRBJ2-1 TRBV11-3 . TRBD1 CASSSRQGTGNEQFF TGTGCCAGCAGCTCGAGACAGGGGACGGGAAATGAGCAGTTCTTC
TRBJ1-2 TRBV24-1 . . CATSDPSADGYTF TGTGCCACCAGTGACCCCTCCGCCGATGGCTACACCTTC
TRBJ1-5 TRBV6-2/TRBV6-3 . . CASSYRQLNQPQHF TGTGCCAGCAGTTACAGACAGCTCAATCAGCCCCAGCATTTT
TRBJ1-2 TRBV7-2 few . CASSLGRFDGYTF TGTGCCAGCAGCTTAGGACGGTTCGATGGCTACACCTTC
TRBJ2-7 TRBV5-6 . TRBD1 CASSSWTGSYEQYF TGTGCCAGCAGCTCCTGGACAGGTTCCTACGAGCAGTACTTC
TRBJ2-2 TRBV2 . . CASRDQGTGELFF TGTGCCAGCAGAGACCAGGGGACCGGGGAGCTGTTTTTT
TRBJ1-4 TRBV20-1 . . CSASNPTSDEKLFF TGCAGTGCTAGTAATCCAACATCGGATGAAAAACTGTTTTTT
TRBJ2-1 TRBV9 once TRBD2 CASSVVAGGRNEQFF TGTGCCAGCAGCGTAGTAGCGGGAGGGCGTAATGAGCAGTTCTTC
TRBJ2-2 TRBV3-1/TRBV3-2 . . CASSQNGGRAGELFF TGTGCCAGCAGCCAAAACGGGGGTCGGGCCGGGGAGCTGTTTTTT
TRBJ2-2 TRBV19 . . CASSIAAGNTGELFF TGTGCCAGTAGTATAGCCGCAGGGAACACCGGGGAGCTGTTTTTT
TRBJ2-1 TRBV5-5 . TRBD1 CASSFIPGTGSNEQFF TGTGCCAGCAGCTTTATTCCCGGGACAGGGTCTAATGAGCAGTTCTTC
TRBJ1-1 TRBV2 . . CASSAGQLYTEAFF TGTGCCAGCAGTGCCGGACAGCTCTACACTGAAGCTTTCTTT
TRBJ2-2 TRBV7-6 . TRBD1 CASSWPGQGKSGELFF TGTGCCAGCAGCTGGCCGGGACAGGGTAAATCCGGGGAGCTGTTTTTT
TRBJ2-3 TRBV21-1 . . CASSKDSGTGGVTDTQYF TGTGCCAGCAGCAAAGACTCCGGGACAGGGGGAGTCACAGATACGCAGTATTTT
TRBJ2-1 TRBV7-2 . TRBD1 CASQGDGSYNEQFF TGTGCCAGCCAGGGGGACGGCTCCTACAATGAGCAGTTCTTC
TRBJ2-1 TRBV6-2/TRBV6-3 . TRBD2 CASSYPAGTSGIYNEQFF TGTGCCAGCAGTTACCCGGCCGGGACTAGCGGGATTTACAATGAGCAGTTCTTC
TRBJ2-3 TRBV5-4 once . CASSLWWTGPDTQYF TGTGCCAGCAGCTTGTGGTGGACGGGCCCAGATACGCAGTATTTT
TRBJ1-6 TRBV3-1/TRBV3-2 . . CASSQGMRGGPLHF TGTGCCAGCAGCCAAGGGATGCGGGGAGGACCCCTCCACTTT
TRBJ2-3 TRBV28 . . CASTDSLAGTDTQYF TGTGCCAGCACTGATTCTCTAGCTGGCACAGATACGCAGTATTTT
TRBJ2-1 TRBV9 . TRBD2 CASSVGGGSGIEQFF TGTGCCAGCAGCGTAGGCGGCGGGAGTGGTATTGAGCAGTTCTTC
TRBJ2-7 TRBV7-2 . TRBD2 CASSTGLAGAFYEQYF TGTGCCAGCAGCACCGGACTAGCGGGAGCCTTTTACGAGCAGTACTTC
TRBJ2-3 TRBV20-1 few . CSASLGSTDTQYF TGCAGTGCTAGTTTAGGATCCACAGATACGCAGTATTTT
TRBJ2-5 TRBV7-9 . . CASSSIGEETQYF TGTGCCAGCAGCTCCATCGGTGAAGAGACCCAGTACTTC
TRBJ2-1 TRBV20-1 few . CSASNTYNEQFF TGCAGTGCTAGTAATACTTACAATGAGCAGTTCTTC
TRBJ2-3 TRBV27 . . CASSLLRGNSTDTQYF TGTGCCAGCAGTTTACTTCGAGGAAATAGCACAGATACGCAGTATTTT
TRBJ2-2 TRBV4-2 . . CASSQDLGGGNTGELFF TGTGCCAGCAGCCAAGATTTGGGGGGCGGAAACACCGGGGAGCTGTTTTTT
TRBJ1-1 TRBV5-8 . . CASSLARGDTTEAFF TGTGCCAGCAGCCTTGCTAGGGGGGACACCACTGAAGCTTTCTTT
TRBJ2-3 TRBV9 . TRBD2 CASSVSSGSTDTQYF TGTGCCAGCAGCGTCTCTAGCGGGTCTACAGATACGCAGTATTTT
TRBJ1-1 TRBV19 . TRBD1 CASSRTGNTEAFF TGTGCCAGTAGCAGGACAGGGAATACTGAAGCTTTCTTT
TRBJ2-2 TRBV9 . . CASSAGGLGSTGELFF TGTGCCAGCAGCGCGGGTGGCTTAGGCAGCACCGGGGAGCTGTTTTTT
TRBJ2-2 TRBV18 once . CASSPQNTGELFF TGTGCCAGCTCACCTCAGAACACCGGGGAGCTGTTTTTT
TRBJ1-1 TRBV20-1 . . CSARGAEKAFF TGCAGTGCTAGAGGGGCCGAGAAGGCTTTCTTT
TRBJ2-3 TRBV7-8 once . CASSLFASNTQYF TGTGCCAGCAGCTTATTTGCCTCAAATACGCAGTATTTT
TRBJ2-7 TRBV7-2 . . CASSLSGPQYEQYF TGTGCCAGCAGCTTAAGCGGGCCTCAATACGAGCAGTACTTC
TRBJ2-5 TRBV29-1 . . CSVDLHSRIGETQYF TGCAGCGTTGATTTACACAGCCGAATTGGAGAGACCCAGTACTTC
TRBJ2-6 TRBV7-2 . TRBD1 CASSPGQASSGANVLTF TGTGCCAGCAGCCCGGGACAGGCCTCCTCTGGGGCCAACGTCCTGACTTTC
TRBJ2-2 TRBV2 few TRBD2 CASTRGLAANTGELFF TGTGCCAGCACTCGGGGACTAGCGGCGAACACCGGGGAGCTGTTTTTT
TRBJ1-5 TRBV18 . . CASSPGSDQPQHF TGTGCCAGCTCACCAGGGTCGGATCAGCCCCAGCATTTT
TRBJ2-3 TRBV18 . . CASSPRASTDTQYF TGTGCCAGCTCACCACGGGCGAGCACAGATACGCAGTATTTT
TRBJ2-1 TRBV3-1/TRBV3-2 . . CASSQERVVEQFF TGTGCCAGCAGCCAAGAAAGGGTAGTTGAGCAGTTCTTC
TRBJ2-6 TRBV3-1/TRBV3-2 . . CASSQDWRGGRPYPPGANVLTF TGTGCCAGCAGCCAAGACTGGAGGGGGGGGAGGCCATACCCCCCTGGGGCCAACGTCCTGACTTTC
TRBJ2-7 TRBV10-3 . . CAVSGSYEQYF TGTGCCGTAAGCGGCTCCTACGAGCAGTACTTC
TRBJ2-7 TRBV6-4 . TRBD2 CASSSPSTGGSDFYEQYF TGTGCCAGCAGTTCCCCGTCCACGGGAGGATCTGATTTCTACGAGCAGTACTTC
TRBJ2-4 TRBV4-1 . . CASSQPRASTGRIAKNIQYF TGCGCCAGCAGCCAACCAAGAGCCTCGACAGGGAGGATAGCCAAAAACATTCAGTACTTC
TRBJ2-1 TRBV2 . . CASSDRDESNEQFF TGTGCCAGCAGTGACAGGGATGAGAGCAATGAGCAGTTCTTC
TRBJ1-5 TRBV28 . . CASRPAGGNQPQHF TGTGCCAGCAGACCCGCCGGAGGGAATCAGCCCCAGCATTTT
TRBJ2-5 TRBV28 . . CASSSTSPTGTQYF TGTGCCAGCAGTTCGACTAGTCCAACGGGGACCCAGTACTTC
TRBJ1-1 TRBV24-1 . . CATSDPGQNTEAFF TGTGCCACCAGTGATCCGGGACAGAACACTGAAGCTTTCTTT